This TCR beta chain was obtained from a study of blood T cell repertoires in COVID-19 (TCRdb year 2020). General notes on the study: Samples from collaborators originated in the United States, Italy and Spain and spanned both the acute and convalescent phases of COVID-19. The material from the prospective study consisted of cDNA or gDNA derived from T cells, B-cell-depleted T cells, or PBMCs. Deeply sampled blood TCRbeta repertoires from subjects exposed to, actively infected with, or recovered from COVID-19 were included in the dataset. The repertoires were released in a freely available public database meant as a resource for research on the immune response to SARS-CoV-2. Samples came from the ongoing ImmuneRACE study (first 160 participants) plus 1,254 subjects from 6 global collaborators. Nearly every sample came with metadata listing a de-identified subject ID, COVID-19 status, age in years and sex. Where available, HLA class I and class II types were obtained from metadata supplied by the sample provider rather than from assay-based typing. Results and caveats for the whole study, not just this receptor: The quantity of clinical and demographic metadata differed by source and by participant and was supplied without curation.

Remarks on this clone: Its antigen is currently not known. It has no much larger one-base neighbor in the sample; base qualities were not kept.

Enrolling through a virtual design, the prospective study's participants ranged in age from roughly 18 to 89 years and lived across 24 United States geographic areas. To assign participants to cohorts, the prospective study relied on clinical history that participants themselves reported in a screening survey and a study questionnaire. ImmuneRACE Cohort 3 recovered participants were defined by two consecutive negative NP/OP PCR tests, healthcare professional clearance, or symptom resolution. Mobile phlebotomists in the prospective study collected whole blood, serum and a nasopharyngeal or oropharyngeal swab from every participant. Prospective study participants could optionally give additional blood draws and questionnaires over a roughly two-month period. Prospective study blood samples were shipped either frozen or at room temperature before DNA extraction. TCRbeta CDR3 regions were amplified from genomic DNA by means of the immunoSEQ Assay, a bias-controlled multiplex PCR. Under the source paper's analysis protocol: Nucleated cell counts per sample were estimated from amplification of reference gene primers within the assay. Sequence reads were collapsed and filtered to measure the absolute abundance of every unique TCRbeta CDR3 rearrangement. For each sample, productive Simpson clonality was calculated as the square root of Simpson's diversity index over productive rearrangements. TCRdb provides this immuneACCESS table in a form limited to in-frame rearrangements. Some clones are lacking; in checked studies, under half of them reflect an unresolved V gene, and why the rest are absent is not known. D and trimming come from the DNA, and the V and J calls and clone size come from that table. Here the sample has roughly 140,000 clones; about 82% occur a single time. Of the sample, 6.2% is held by the ten largest clones.

The CDR3 runs 14 residues from the cysteine to the phenylalanine. Only CDR3 DNA is held: 42 bases, read in frame from base 1. Germline trimming amounts to 4 bases on V and 4 bases on J, with 6 as the count of junction bases outside the gene matches. Based on the germline V gene, the CDR1 and CDR2 sequences are SGHTA and FQGNSA. The TCR was taken from a woman aged 40 to 50 who had recovered from COVID-19. The chain employs TRBV7-2 and TRBJ1-2; 7 middle bases align to TRBD1. Sequenced input: PBMCs or T cells enriched from blood (not recorded which). The DNA is as follows: TGTGCCAGCAGCTCAGCCGGGACAGCCTATGGCTACACCTTC. This gives the protein CASSSAGTAYGYTF.